This T cell receptor (beta chain) was captured in a study of breast tumors, draining lymph nodes, adjacent tissues. Study-wide points: Luminal-like breast cancer showed significantly higher tumor–nontumor repertoire similarity than basal-like.

About this clonotype: Its antigen is undetermined.

With 2 bases clipped from V and 5 bases from J, the junction kept 14 bases outside the gene matches. Germline CDR1 reads ENHRY; CDR2 reads SYGVKD. This CDR3 is 17 amino acids long. Via MiXCR, TCRdb re-called the multiplex PCR reads, giving one row per CDR3 protein. Among about 100,000 distinct CDR3 sequences listed, approximately 21% were seen once. Breast cancer patients provided tissue from their axillary draining lymph nodes. The specimen sequenced was axillary lymph node tissue. This sequence joins TRBV10-3 and TRBJ1-1; 7 bases match TRBD1. This TCR came from a female donor with breast cancer. Some clones in this sample may be carry-over from other donors' samples. The CDR3 loop is CAISEPLGGQGGTEAFF. CDR3 bases: TGTGCCATCAGTGAGCCACTCGGGGGCCAGGGGGGAACTGAAGCTTTCTTT.